Described below is a single T cell receptor (beta chain) sequence and its context. This clonotype was counted ten times or more. Its antigen has not been determined. Per-base qualities were not stored, and no clone one base away is much larger. The germline V gene encodes CDR1 SGHTA and CDR2 FQGNSA. Compared with germline, V lacks 8 bases and J lacks 8 bases; bases without a gene match: 6. Inclusive of the bounding cysteine and phenylalanine, the CDR3 is 13 residues long. Left in the record is the CDR3 DNA by itself, 39 bases read in frame from the first base. This entry is derived from a study of identical twins (dated by TCRdb to between 2015 and 2016). With regard to the full study: The study deep-sequenced TCR alpha and beta repertoires from monozygotic twins, unrelated adults of various ages and cord blood to test whether fetal clonotypes persist. To rule out contamination, replicate twin experiments were performed at different times with different library preparation protocols.

Only healthy Caucasian donors were included. The twin cohort comprised three pairs of female monozygotic twins, all aged roughly 18 to 29 years. RNA for TCR libraries was isolated from peripheral blood mononuclear cells. Study-wide conclusions, independent of this receptor: Invariant T cells such as MAIT and iNKT could partly confound zero-insertion analyses, although diverse VJ usage argued against such confounding for most clonotypes. In monozygotic twins, out-of-frame TCR alpha sharing was systematically underestimated by recombination models, although the models agreed with sharing between unrelated individuals. The excess sharing between twins in beta out-of-frame sequences was weaker because fewer shared sequences reduced the signal-to-noise ratio. Because the same donors could not be followed over many years, the conclusions depended on cross-sectional statistical analysis. Compared with coincidental sharing between unrelated individuals, an excess of low generation-probability sequences was observed among out-of-frame TCR alpha sequences shared between twins. Abundant cord blood beta clonotypes had fewer insertions, young adult naive repertoires showed a similar but weaker trend, and memory repertoires showed no such trend.

The library was prepared using 5' RACE. Data came from an Illumina HiSeq 2000. Template switching introduced a universal primer binding site; the final cDNA contained a unique molecular identifier, enabling accurate counting of TCR cDNA molecules. First-strand cDNA for TCR alpha and beta chains was synthesized from specific primers in the conserved constant-segment region. To control for contamination, every cDNA library carried two barcodes: a SMART-Mk sample barcode plus Illumina barcodes. Two successive PCR steps introduced TruSeq adapter sequences along with Illumina sample barcodes. Sequencing of the TCR alpha and beta cDNA libraries was done on the Illumina HiSeq platform using custom primers. The authors processed their data as follows. Unique molecular identifiers were extracted from raw reads with MiGEC, and CDR3 positions were determined with MiXCR. Recombination models were inferred per individual with the repgenHMM and IGoR tools using an EM algorithm. Shared clonotypes were analyzed with the tcR package in R, and sharing was normalized by the product of cloneset sizes. Out-of-frame nonproductive sequences were analyzed to study raw recombination free of thymic and clonal selection effects. TCRdb cleaned the public reads at Q25 with fastp, built clones with MiXCR and kept in-frame beta chains. All rows with the same CDR3 protein become a single entry with the most common DNA and genes. TCRdb's processing, not the authors', yielded these V and J calls. For this sample the table gives fewer than 800,000 distinct CDR3 sequences, of which under 8.5% were detected only once. About 1.6% of the sample is taken by the ten largest.

The same sample was also used in a study of yellow fever vaccine responses in identical twins. As the second paper documents: According to the authors, in identical twins the way T cells responded to vaccination appeared partly convergent and partly personalized. In identical twins, the study followed T cell clones that responded to the vaccine with precision.

The rearranged chain carries TRBV7-2 and TRBJ1-6; TRBD1 aligns with 7 central bases. The TCR originated in a woman between 18 and 29 years old in good health. Sequenced sample: PBMCs. The DNA is TGTGCCAGCGGGGGGGACAGACATTCACCCCTCCACTTT. Its translation reads: CASGGDRHSPLHF. Where the CDR3 stops, the reference TRBV7-2 and TRBJ1-6 genes take over; the full variable domain is GAGVSQSPSNKVTEKGKDVELRCDPISGHTALYWYRQSLGQGLEFLIYFQGNSAPDKSGLPSDRFSAERTGGSVSTLTIQRTQQEDSAVYLCASGGDRHSPLHFGNGTRLTVT.